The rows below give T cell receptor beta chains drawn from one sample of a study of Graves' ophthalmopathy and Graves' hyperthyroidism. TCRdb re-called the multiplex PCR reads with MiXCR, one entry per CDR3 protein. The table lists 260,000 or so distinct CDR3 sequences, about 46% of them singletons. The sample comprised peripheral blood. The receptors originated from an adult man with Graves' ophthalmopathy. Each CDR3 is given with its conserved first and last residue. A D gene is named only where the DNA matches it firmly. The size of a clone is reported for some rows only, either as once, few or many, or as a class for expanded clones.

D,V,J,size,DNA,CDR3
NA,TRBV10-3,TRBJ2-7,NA,TGTGCCAGCAGTGGCCCACAAGGAATCTCCTACGAGCAGTACTTC,CASSGPQGISYEQYF
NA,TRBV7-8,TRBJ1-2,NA,TGTGCCAGCAGCAAGGACAGCCTCAACTATGGCTACACCTTC,CASSKDSLNYGYTF
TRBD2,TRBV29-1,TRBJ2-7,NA,TGCAGCGTCCCCCGGAGCGGCGGGAGGAGCTACGAGCAGTACTTC,CSVPRSGGRSYEQYF
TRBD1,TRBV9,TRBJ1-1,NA,TGTGCCAGCAGCCCCGACAGGGCCAAAGTGAACACTGAAGCTTTCTTT,CASSPDRAKVNTEAFF
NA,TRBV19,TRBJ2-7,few,TGTGCCAGTAGTATATCCGACAGTCAATCCTACGAGCAGTACTTC,CASSISDSQSYEQYF
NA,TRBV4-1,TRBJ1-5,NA,TGCGCCAGCAGCCAAGAAGCCGGCAATCAGCCCCAGCATTTT,CASSQEAGNQPQHF
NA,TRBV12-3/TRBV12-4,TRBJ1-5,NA,TGTGCCAGTCGGGCGGGGAATCAGCCCCAGCATTTT,CASRAGNQPQHF
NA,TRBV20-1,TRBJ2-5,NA,TGCAGTACTAGAGATCGGGGGATGGAGACCCAGTACTTC,CSTRDRGMETQYF
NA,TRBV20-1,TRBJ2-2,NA,TGCAGTGCTAGGAGGAGACTTCCGAACACCGGGGAGCTGTTTTTT,CSARRRLPNTGELFF
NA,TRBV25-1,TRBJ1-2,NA,TGTGCCAGCAGCGTTGCCGGTAACTATGGCTACACCTTC,CASSVAGNYGYTF
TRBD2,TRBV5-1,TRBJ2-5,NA,TGCGCCAGCAGTGCTAGCGGGCCCCCCCAAGAGACCCAGTACTTC,CASSASGPPQETQYF
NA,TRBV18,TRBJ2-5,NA,TGTGCCAGCTCACCACGCCACAGCCTCAAGGGCGAGACCCAGTACTTC,CASSPRHSLKGETQYF
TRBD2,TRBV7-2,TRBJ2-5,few,TGTGCCAGCAGCTTAGTCCCCAGCATAGCGGGGCAAGAGACCCAGTACTTC,CASSLVPSIAGQETQYF
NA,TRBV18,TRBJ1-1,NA,TGTGCCAGCTCATCGGGGTCAGGTGGGACTGAAGCTTTCTTT,CASSSGSGGTEAFF
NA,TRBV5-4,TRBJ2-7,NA,TGTGCCTTCAGGGGAGGGGTTACCTACGAGCAGTACTTC,CAFRGGVTYEQYF
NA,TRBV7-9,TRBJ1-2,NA,TGTGCCAGCAACCCATCCGTTAACTATGGCTACACCTTC,CASNPSVNYGYTF
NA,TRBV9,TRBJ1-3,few,TGTGCCAGCAGCGCAGTAAACTCTGGAAACACCATATATTTT,CASSAVNSGNTIYF
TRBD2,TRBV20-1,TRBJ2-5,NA,TGCAGTGCCCTACGGATCGGGAGGGGGTCAGAGACCCAGTACTTC,CSALRIGRGSETQYF
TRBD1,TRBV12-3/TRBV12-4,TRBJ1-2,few,TGTGCCAGCCGACAGGGGGTCGGCTACACCTTC,CASRQGVGYTF
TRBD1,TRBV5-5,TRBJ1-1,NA,TGTGCCAGCAGCTTTCTCGGACAGGGGCACACTGAAGCTTTCTTT,CASSFLGQGHTEAFF
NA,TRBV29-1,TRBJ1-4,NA,TGCAGCGTTGCGGCAGGGATTAATGAAAAACTGTTTTTT,CSVAAGINEKLFF
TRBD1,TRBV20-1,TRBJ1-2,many,TGCAGTGCTCGCTTGACAGGGGAGAACTATGGCTACACCTTC,CSARLTGENYGYTF
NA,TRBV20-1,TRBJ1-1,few,TGCAGTGCTACAGGGGTCGCTGAAGCTTTCTTT,CSATGVAEAFF
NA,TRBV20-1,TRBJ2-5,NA,TGCAGTGCTAGAGCCCCCTGGAGCGATGGCCGCGGGGAGACCCAGTACTTC,CSARAPWSDGRGETQYF
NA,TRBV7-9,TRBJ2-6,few,TGTGCCAGCAGTCACCGGGACGTGGGCTCTGGGGCCAACGTCCTGACTTTC,CASSHRDVGSGANVLTF
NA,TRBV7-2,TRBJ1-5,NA,TGTGCCAGCAGTGGAGGACAGTATAGCAATCAGCCCCAGCATTTT,CASSGGQYSNQPQHF
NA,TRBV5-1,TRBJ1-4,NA,TGCGCCAGCAGCCCCCAGGGGCCATGGGAAAAACTGTTTTTT,CASSPQGPWEKLFF
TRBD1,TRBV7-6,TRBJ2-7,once,TGTGCCAGCAGCCAACGGACAGGGGACTACGAGCAGTACTTC,CASSQRTGDYEQYF
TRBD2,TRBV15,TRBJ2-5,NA,TGTGCCACCAGCAACCTTCGCCCCGGCGGGAGGGCCCGGGAGACCCAGTACTTC,CATSNLRPGGRARETQYF
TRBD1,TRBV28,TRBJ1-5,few,TGTGCCAGCAGTCCGACAGGGGGCAGCGAGCCCCAGCATTTT,CASSPTGGSEPQHF
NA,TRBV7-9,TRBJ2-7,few,TGTGCCAGCAGCCTCCCTCTCAAGGGGGGGTCTAACTACGAGCAGTACTTC,CASSLPLKGGSNYEQYF
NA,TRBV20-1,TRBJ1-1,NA,TGCAGTGCTAGAGATAGGGGTTTGGGGGTGAGGGCTTTCTTT,CSARDRGLGVRAFF
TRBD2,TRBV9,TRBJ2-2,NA,TGTGCCAGCAGCGTAGTTCCTAGCGGGGCTGCCGGGGAGCTGTTTTTT,CASSVVPSGAAGELFF
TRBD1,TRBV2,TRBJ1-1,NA,TGTGCCAGCAGAGCAGGGGGCCGGGGCGTTGGGAAAGCTTTCTTT,CASRAGGRGVGKAFF
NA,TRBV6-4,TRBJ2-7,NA,TGTGCCAGCAGCCCCGACACCTTAACCTACGAGCAGTACTTC,CASSPDTLTYEQYF
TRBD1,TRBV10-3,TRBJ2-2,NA,TGTGCCAGCAGTGAACCGGGACAGGGGACCGGGGAGCTGTTTTTT,CASSEPGQGTGELFF
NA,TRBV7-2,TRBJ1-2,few,TGTGCCAGCAGCCAAGGAGGGGTGCAATTCCTAAATGGCTACACCTTC,CASSQGGVQFLNGYTF
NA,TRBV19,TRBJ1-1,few,TGTGCCAGCAGTTATGACAGCGCGAACACTGAAGCTTTCTTT,CASSYDSANTEAFF
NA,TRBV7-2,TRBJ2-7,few,TGTGCCAGCAGCTTGCTGCTCTCCTACGAGCAGTACTTC,CASSLLLSYEQYF
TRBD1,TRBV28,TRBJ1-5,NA,TGTGCCAGCAGCCCGACAGGGGACAGGCTTTATCAGCCCCAGCATTTT,CASSPTGDRLYQPQHF
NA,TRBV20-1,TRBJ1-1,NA,TGCAGTGCTAGCCCCATCTTTGACACTGAAGCTTTCTTT,CSASPIFDTEAFF
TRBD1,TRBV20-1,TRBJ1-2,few,TGCAGTGCTAGAGGCGCCGGGACAGGGGAGTGGGGCTACACCTTC,CSARGAGTGEWGYTF
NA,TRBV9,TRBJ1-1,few,TGTGCCAGCAGCTTGGAAGAGAACACTGAAGCTTTCTTT,CASSLEENTEAFF
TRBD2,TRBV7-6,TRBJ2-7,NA,TGTGCCAGCAGCCCAGCTGGGCGCGGGAGAGGCGATGAGCAGTACTTC,CASSPAGRGRGDEQYF
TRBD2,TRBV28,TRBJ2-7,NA,TGTGCCAGCAGTTTGAGTAGCGGGGGGACCTACGAGCAGTACTTC,CASSLSSGGTYEQYF
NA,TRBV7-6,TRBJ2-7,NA,TGTGCCAGCAGCTTAGAGCCCGGACAGCCCTACGAGCAGTACTTC,CASSLEPGQPYEQYF
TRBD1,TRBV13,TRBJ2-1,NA,TGTGCCAGCAGTGAACCGGGACAGGGGGGGCACAATGAGCAGTTCTTC,CASSEPGQGGHNEQFF
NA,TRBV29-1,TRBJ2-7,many,TGCAGCGTTGGGGGGGGCCCACTCATCTCCTACGAGCAGTACTTC,CSVGGGPLISYEQYF
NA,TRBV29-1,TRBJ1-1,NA,TGCAGCGGTGGGAACAGGGAACGGAACACTGAAGCTTTCTTT,CSGGNRERNTEAFF
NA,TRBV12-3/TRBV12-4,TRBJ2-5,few,TGTGCCAGCAGCCCTACTGGTCTCCAAGAGACCCAGTACTTC,CASSPTGLQETQYF
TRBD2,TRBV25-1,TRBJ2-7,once,TGTGCCAGCAGCCTAGCGGGAGGCCACTACGAGCAGTGCTTC,CASSLAGGHYEQCF
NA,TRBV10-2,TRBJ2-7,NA,TGCGCCAGCAGTTCGGCAGACAACTACGAGCAGTACTTC,CASSSADNYEQYF
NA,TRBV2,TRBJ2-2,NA,TGTGCCAGCAACCACTTGGGGGGGGCTTATGGCACCGGGGAGCTGTTTTTT,CASNHLGGAYGTGELFF
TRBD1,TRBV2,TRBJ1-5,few,TGTGCCAGCAGTCCCCGTTTGACAGGGAATAGCAATCAGCCCCAGCATTTT,CASSPRLTGNSNQPQHF